One and the same sample provided the 19 T cell receptor beta chains below, sequenced in a study of cytomegalovirus exposure and HLA in healthy donors. 13 Jbeta primers and 60 Vbeta primers were used for the PCR. Assay: immunoSEQ multiplex PCR; the TCRdb copy retains only in-frame clones and omits some. The sample has roughly 200,000 clones; 65% to 90% are singletons. Material: PBMCs. These receptors were obtained from a woman aged 45 to 65 in good health and CMV-seronegative.

This clone was picked up one time. The V gene is TRBV5-1, the J gene TRBJ1-3; 7 positions agree with TRBD1. The CDR3 has 17 residues. Germline CDR1 SGHRS, CDR2 YFSETQ. V shed 2 bases and J 4 bases; nucleotides not matched to a gene: 12. The chain's CDR3 is CASSFYPTGPGGNTIYF. Written as DNA, the CDR3 is TGCGCCAGCAGCTTTTACCCGACAGGGCCAGGAGGAAACACCATATATTTT.

This clone appeared a single time. This chain connects TRBV7-8 to TRBJ1-1; the D gene is possibly TRBD1 (5 bases). Germline loops: CDR1 SGHVS, CDR2 FQNEAQ. The CDR3 has 12 amino acids. Deletions cut 2 bases from V and 10 bases from J, with 11 bases between. CDR3 DNA: TGTGCCAGCAGCTTATACACCAGGGCAGCTTTCTTT. Amino acid sequence: CASSLYTRAAFF.

This clone was observed a handful of times. The chain joins TRBV5-6 to TRBJ2-3, with D possibly being TRBD2 (6 bases). Germline V lookup: CDR1 SGHDT, CDR2 YYEEEE. V was clipped by 6 bases and J by 1 base, with 18 bases between them. The CDR3 covers 16 residues. The CDR3 reads CASTLGSGGGTDTQYF. DNA of the CDR3: TGTGCCAGCACCTTAGGGTCTGGAGGGGGCACAGATACGCAGTATTTT.

The chain joins TRBV6-4 to TRBJ2-7; 8 bases map to TRBD2. J lost 7 bases, V lost 8 bases, and 7 bases had no gene match. The CDR3 runs to 12 residues. The germline V gene encodes CDR1 MRHNA and CDR2 SNTAGT. The CDR3 DNA reads as TGTGCCAGCGGAAGCGGGAGAGGGGAGCAGTACTTC. It translates to CASGSGRGEQYF.

The chain is built from TRBV27 and TRBJ2-1; 9 bases map to TRBD2. V lost 6 bases to trimming and J lost 4 bases; unmatched junction nucleotides: 7. Germline V CDR1 and CDR2: MNHEY, SMNVEV (reference sequence). The CDR3 has 15 amino acids. The CDR3 coding sequence is TGTGCCAGCAGGGGGGGACTAGCATTTTACAATGAGCAGTTCTTC. It codes for CASRGGLAFYNEQFF.

This chain uses TRBV5-1 with TRBJ2-3, with 10 bases matching TRBD1. The germline CDR1 and CDR2 sequences are SGHRS and YFSETQ. The CDR3 covers 18 residues. The J segment lost 2 bases and the V segment lost 2 bases, leaving 11 bases of the junction unmatched. This CDR3 reads CASSLKRQGALSTDTQYF. CDR3 nucleotides: TGCGCCAGCAGCTTAAAGAGACAGGGGGCACTCTCCACAGATACGCAGTATTTT.

The chain recombines TRBV7-8 with TRBJ1-2; TRBD1 is a possible D gene (5 bases). The CDR3 is made up of 14 amino acids. V gave up 1 base and J gave up 2 bases, with 8 bases separating them. Per germline, CDR1 SGHVS and CDR2 FQNEAQ. The CDR3 sequence: CASSLGGLNYGYTF. DNA for the CDR3: TGTGCCAGCAGCTTAGGGGGACTAAACTATGGCTACACCTTC.

The chain uses TRBV9 and TRBJ1-1; D possibly corresponds to TRBD1 (5 bases). Germline lookup yields CDR1 SGDLS and CDR2 YYNGEE. V was trimmed by 0 bases and J by 1 base, leaving 10 bases between them. This CDR3 has 15 residues. In DNA, the CDR3 is TGTGCCAGCAGCGTAGGGGGCAGTCGGAACACTGAAGCTTTCTTT. It specifies CASSVGGSRNTEAFF.

The chain is built from TRBV30 and TRBJ1-4; the D gene is possibly TRBD1 (5 bases). V was pared by 0 bases and J by 4 bases, with 18 bases between. Germline loops: CDR1 GTSNPN, CDR2 SVGIG (reference sequence). The CDR3 runs to 17 residues. DNA for the CDR3: TGTGCCTGGAGTGTCATAGAGTCGGGGGTAATTAATGAAAAACTGTTTTTT. Protein sequence: CAWSVIESGVINEKLFF.

The rearrangement uses TRBV9 and TRBJ2-7; 8 positions agree with TRBD2. Germline loops: CDR1 SGDLS, CDR2 YYNGEE. V trimming: 4 bases; J trimming: 2 bases; junction bases outside the gene matches: 8. The CDR3 loop spans 15 amino acids. This CDR3 is CASSPGLVPTYEQYF. The CDR3 nucleotides are TGTGCCAGCAGCCCGGGACTAGTCCCAACCTACGAGCAGTACTTC.

The rearrangement links TRBV2 to TRBJ2-2; 7 nucleotides line up with TRBD2. The germline V gene has CDR1 SNHLY and CDR2 FYNNEI. The CDR3 length is 15 residues. The V and J ends lost 7 bases and 3 bases, in that order; junction bases with no gene match: 8. CDR3 in DNA: TGTGCCAGCAAGAGCTGGGGGGGGGACACCGGGGAGCTGTTTTTT. It yields the protein CASKSWGGDTGELFF.

This clone showed up just once. The rearrangement links TRBV19 to TRBJ2-1; 9 bases align to TRBD1. The germline V gene has CDR1 LNHDA and CDR2 SQIVND (reference sequence). The V gene end was trimmed by 8 bases and the J gene end by 3 bases; junction bases not matched to a gene: 8. The CDR3 is 15 residues long. The DNA of the CDR3 is TGTGCCAGTCAACAGGACAGGGGAAGCTACAATGAGCAGTTCTTC. This encodes CASQQDRGSYNEQFF.

This chain connects TRBV7-9 to TRBJ2-3, with 9 bases identical to TRBD1. CDR1 SEHNR and CDR2 FQNEAQ come from the germline V gene (reference sequence). Trimming cost V 5 bases and J 1 base; bases outside gene matches: 4. There are 15 residues in the CDR3. The CDR3 region is CASSTGQGGTDTQYF. The CDR3 DNA sequence: TGTGCCAGCAGCACGGGACAGGGTGGCACAGATACGCAGTATTTT.

Concerning this clone itself: One end of the junction does not line up with germline, which may come from a read error. The V and J genes are TRBV7-9 and TRBJ2-7, with TRBD2 as a possible D gene (6 bases). Germline-derived CDR1 and CDR2 are SEHNR and FQNEAQ (reference sequence). CDR3 length: 13 amino acids. CDR3 amino acids: CSSSFGSSYEQYF. CDR3 DNA sequence: TGTTCCAGCAGCTTCGGGAGCTCCTACGAGCAGTACTTC. Full variable domain (outside the CDR3, taken from reference TRBV7-9 and TRBJ2-7): DTGVSQNPRHKITKRGQNVTFRCDPISEHNRLYWYRQTLGQGPEFLTYFQNEAQLEKSRLLSDRFSAERPKGSFSTLEIQRTEQGDSAMYLCSSSFGSSYEQYFGPGTRLTVT.

The gene calls are TRBV6-6 and TRBJ2-1, with 10 bases that match TRBD2. V dropped 8 bases and J dropped 5; count of bases not matched to a gene: 9. Germline V CDR1 and CDR2: MNHNY, SVGAGI (reference sequence). The CDR3 loop spans 15 amino acids. For the CDR3, the DNA is TGTGCCAGCGGTCACTTAGCGGGAGGAGACAATGAGCAGTTCTTC. Translating it yields CASGHLAGGDNEQFF.

This chain uses TRBV6-1 with TRBJ2-1, with 9 bases lining up with TRBD2. The V and J ends lost 4 bases and 4 bases, in that order; junction bases with no gene match: 2. This CDR3 spans 14 amino acids. CDR1 is MNHNS, CDR2 SASEGT, per germline. CDR3 residues: CASSVLAGYNEQFF. CDR3 sequence (DNA): TGTGCCAGCAGTGTTCTAGCGGGGTACAATGAGCAGTTCTTC.

This chain joins TRBV2 and TRBJ2-7, with TRBD1 matching over 10 bases. Germline assignment: CDR1 SNHLY and CDR2 FYNNEI. V lost 5 bases to trimming and J lost 7 bases; unmatched junction nucleotides: 11. CDR3 length: 15 residues. The CDR3 loop reads CASSKGGTGAGEQYF. The CDR3 DNA reads TGTGCCAGCAGTAAAGGGGGGACAGGGGCGGGGGAGCAGTACTTC.

The chain recombines TRBV10-2 with TRBJ2-5; D may be TRBD2 (6 bases). The CDR3 totals 17 residues. Germline V gene sequence: CDR1 WSHSY, CDR2 SAAADI. Deletions cut 0 bases from V and 2 bases from J, with 16 bases between. In DNA, the CDR3 is TGCGCCAGCAGTGAGTCGAGGCCGGTAGCGGTACAAGAGACCCAGTACTTC. It is translated as CASSESRPVAVQETQYF.

The V gene is TRBV19, the J gene TRBJ2-5, with 7 nucleotides matching TRBD2. The germline CDR1 and CDR2 sequences are LNHDA and SQIVND (reference sequence). The CDR3 extends over 16 amino acids. V trimming: 2 bases; J trimming: 2 bases; junction bases outside the gene matches: 8. The CDR3, as DNA: TGTGCCAGTAGTATATCGCCGGGAGGTGGGCAAGAGACCCAGTACTTC. It translates to CASSISPGGGQETQYF.